The clone carrying this T cell receptor (beta chain) was detected once. The target antigen is unknown. The sample belongs to a study of T cells after yellow fever vaccination. Study-wide results and caveats: Few clonotypes appeared in both CD4 and CD8 compartments. Abundant clonotypes from the bulk population could have been carried over as contaminants into FACS-sorted repertoires.

This CDR3 contains 13 residues. Trimming took 5 bases from V and 0 from J, leaving 8 bases between them. The germline CDR1 and CDR2 sequences are GTSNPN and SVGIG (reference sequence). Production of TCR cDNA was by 5'RACE template switching, which also added a universal primer site and UMIs. TCRdb ran MiXCR on the 5' RACE reads and lists one entry per CDR3 protein. The sample carries 150,000 to 200,000 distinct CDR3 sequences, roughly 11% recorded once. This sequence originates from a man between 18 and 35 years old who received the YFV17D yellow fever vaccine. The chain combines TRBV30 with TRBJ1-5; D is uncertain. The sequenced sample was CD8+ T cells sorted from PBMCs, obtained 15 days after the yellow fever booster vaccination. CDR3 protein: CAWEGGSNQPQHF. The CDR3 bases are TGTGCCTGGGAGGGAGGTAGCAATCAGCCCCAGCATTTT.